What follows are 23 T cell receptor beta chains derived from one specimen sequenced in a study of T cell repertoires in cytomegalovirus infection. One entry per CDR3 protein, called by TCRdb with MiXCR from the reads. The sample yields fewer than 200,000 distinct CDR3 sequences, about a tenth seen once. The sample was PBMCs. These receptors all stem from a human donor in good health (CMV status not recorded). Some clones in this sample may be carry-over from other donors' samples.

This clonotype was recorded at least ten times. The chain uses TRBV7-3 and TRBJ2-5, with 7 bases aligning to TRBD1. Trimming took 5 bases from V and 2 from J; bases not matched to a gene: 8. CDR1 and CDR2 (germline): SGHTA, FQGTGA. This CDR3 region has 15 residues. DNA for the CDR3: TGTGCCAGCAGCCCGTCGGGACAGACACAAGAGACCCAGTACTTC. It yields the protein CASSPSGQTQETQYF.

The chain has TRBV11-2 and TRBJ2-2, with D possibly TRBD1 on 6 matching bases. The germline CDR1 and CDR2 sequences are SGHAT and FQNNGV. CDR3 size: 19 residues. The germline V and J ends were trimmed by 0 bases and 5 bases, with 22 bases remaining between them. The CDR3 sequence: CASSLELKGGTYRTGELFF. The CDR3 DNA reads TGTGCCAGCAGCTTAGAGCTGAAGGGTGGGACATATCGGACCGGGGAGCTGTTTTTT.

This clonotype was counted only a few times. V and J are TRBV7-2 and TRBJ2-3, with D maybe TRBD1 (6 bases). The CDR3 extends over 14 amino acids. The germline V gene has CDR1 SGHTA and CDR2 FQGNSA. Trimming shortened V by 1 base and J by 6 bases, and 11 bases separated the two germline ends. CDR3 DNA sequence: TGTGCCAGCAGCTTAGGACCAAGGGGGGATACGCAGTATTTT. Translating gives CASSLGPRGDTQYF.

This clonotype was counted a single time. The CDR3 reads CAISTGTMNTEAFF. CDR3 DNA: TGTGCCATCAGCACCGGGACAATGAACACTGAAGCTTTCTTT. The gene calls are TRBV10-3 and TRBJ1-1; the D gene is possibly TRBD1 (6 bases). This CDR3 has 14 residues. V lost 6 bases and J lost 0, with 11 bases in between. Germline V gene data show CDR1 as ENHRY and CDR2 as SYGVKD.

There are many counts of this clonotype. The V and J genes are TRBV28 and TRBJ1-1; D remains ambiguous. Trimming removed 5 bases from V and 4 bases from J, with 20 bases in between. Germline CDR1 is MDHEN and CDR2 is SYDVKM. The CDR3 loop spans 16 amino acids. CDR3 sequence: CASSGFARSYGTEAFF. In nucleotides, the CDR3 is TGTGCCAGCAGTGGCTTCGCCAGGTCGTATGGCACTGAAGCTTTCTTT.

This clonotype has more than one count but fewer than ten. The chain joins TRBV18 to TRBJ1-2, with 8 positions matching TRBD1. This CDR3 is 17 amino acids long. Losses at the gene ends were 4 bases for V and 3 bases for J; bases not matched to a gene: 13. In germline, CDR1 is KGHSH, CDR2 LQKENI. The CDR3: CASSLELPGQEYYGYTF. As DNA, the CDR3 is TGTGCCAGCTCACTGGAACTTCCGGGACAGGAGTACTATGGCTACACCTTC.

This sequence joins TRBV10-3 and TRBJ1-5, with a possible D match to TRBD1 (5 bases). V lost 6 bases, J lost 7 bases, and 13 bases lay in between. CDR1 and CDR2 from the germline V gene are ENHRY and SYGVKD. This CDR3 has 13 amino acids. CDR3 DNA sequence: TGTGCCATCAGGGGGGTAGGGGAACAGCCCCAGCATTTT. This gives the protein CAIRGVGEQPQHF.

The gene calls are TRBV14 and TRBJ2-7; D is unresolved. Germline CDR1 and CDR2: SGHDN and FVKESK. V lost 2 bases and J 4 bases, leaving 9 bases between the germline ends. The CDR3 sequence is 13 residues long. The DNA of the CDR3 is TGTGCCAGCAGCCAATATTTGGGTTACGAGCAGTACTTC. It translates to CASSQYLGYEQYF.

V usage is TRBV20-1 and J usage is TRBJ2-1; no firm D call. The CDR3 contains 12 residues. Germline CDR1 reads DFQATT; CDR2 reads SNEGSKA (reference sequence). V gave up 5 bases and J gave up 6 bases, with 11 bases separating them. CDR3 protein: CSAPDAANEQFF. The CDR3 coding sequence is TGCAGTGCTCCCGACGCTGCCAATGAGCAGTTCTTC.

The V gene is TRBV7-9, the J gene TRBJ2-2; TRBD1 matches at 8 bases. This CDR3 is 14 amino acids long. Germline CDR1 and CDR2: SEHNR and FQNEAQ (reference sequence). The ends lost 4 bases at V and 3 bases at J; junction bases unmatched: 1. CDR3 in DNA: TGTGCCAGCAGCTCAGGGGGCGACACCGGGGAGCTGTTTTTT. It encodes CASSSGGDTGELFF.

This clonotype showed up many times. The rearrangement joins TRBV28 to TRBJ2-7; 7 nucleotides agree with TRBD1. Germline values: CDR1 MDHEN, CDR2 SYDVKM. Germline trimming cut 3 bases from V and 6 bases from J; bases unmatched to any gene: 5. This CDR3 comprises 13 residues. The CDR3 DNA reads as TGTGCCAGCAGTTTTGGCAGGGGGATCGAGCAGTACTTC. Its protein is CASSFGRGIEQYF.

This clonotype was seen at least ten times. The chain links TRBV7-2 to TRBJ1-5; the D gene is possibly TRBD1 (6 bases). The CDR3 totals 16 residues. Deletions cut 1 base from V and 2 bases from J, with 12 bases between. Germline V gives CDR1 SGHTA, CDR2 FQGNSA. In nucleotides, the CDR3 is TGTGCCAGCAGCTTAGTGGCGGGGGGCGGCAATCAGCCCCAGCATTTT. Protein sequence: CASSLVAGGGNQPQHF. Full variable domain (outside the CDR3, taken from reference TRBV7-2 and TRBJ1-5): GAGVSQSPSNKVTEKGKDVELRCDPISGHTALYWYRQSLGQGLEFLIYFQGNSAPDKSGLPSDRFSAERTGGSVSTLTIQRTQQEDSAVYLCASSLVAGGGNQPQHFGDGTRLSIL.

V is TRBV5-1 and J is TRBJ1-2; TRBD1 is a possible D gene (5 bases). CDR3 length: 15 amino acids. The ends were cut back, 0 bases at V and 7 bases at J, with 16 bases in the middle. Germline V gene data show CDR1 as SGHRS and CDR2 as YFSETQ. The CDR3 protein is CASSLGAGTDSGYTF. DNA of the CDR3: TGCGCCAGCAGCTTGGGGGCCGGGACGGACTCTGGCTACACCTTC.

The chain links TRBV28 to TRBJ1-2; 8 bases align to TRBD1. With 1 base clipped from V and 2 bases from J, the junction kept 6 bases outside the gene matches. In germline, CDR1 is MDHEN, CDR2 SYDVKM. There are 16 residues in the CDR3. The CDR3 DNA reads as TGTGCCAGCAGTTTATCAGGGGGCAGCGTCAACTATGGCTACACCTTC. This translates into CASSLSGGSVNYGYTF.

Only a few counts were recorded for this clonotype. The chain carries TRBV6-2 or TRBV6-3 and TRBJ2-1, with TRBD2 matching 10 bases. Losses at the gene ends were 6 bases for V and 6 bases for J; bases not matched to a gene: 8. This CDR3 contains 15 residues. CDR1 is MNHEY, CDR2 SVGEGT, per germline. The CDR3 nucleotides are TGTGCCAGCAGCAAAACTAGCGGGGCCCCCAATGAGCAGTTCTTC. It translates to CASSKTSGAPNEQFF.

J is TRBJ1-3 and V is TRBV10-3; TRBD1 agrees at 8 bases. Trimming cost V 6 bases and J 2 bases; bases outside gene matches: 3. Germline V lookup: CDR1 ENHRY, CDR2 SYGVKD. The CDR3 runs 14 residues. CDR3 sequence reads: CAIRQGDPGNTIYF. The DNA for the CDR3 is TGTGCCATCAGACAGGGGGACCCTGGAAACACCATATATTTT.

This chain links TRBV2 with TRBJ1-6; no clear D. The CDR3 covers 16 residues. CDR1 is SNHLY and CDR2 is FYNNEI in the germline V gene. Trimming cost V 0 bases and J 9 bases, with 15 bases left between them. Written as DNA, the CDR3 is TGTGCCAGCAGTGAAGCGGGATCGGATTTCGGTTCACCCCTCCACTTT. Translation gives CASSEAGSDFGSPLHF.

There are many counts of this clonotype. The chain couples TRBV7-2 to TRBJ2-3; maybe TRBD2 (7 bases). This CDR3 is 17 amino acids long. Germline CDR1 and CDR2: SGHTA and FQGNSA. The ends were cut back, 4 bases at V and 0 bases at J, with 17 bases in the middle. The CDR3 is CASSSSTGGQSTDTQYF. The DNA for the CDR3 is TGTGCCAGCAGCTCCTCGACGGGGGGACAAAGCACAGATACGCAGTATTTT. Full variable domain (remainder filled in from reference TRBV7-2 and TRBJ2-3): GAGVSQSPSNKVTEKGKDVELRCDPISGHTALYWYRQSLGQGLEFLIYFQGNSAPDKSGLPSDRFSAERTGGSVSTLTIQRTQQEDSAVYLCASSSSTGGQSTDTQYFGPGTRLTVL.

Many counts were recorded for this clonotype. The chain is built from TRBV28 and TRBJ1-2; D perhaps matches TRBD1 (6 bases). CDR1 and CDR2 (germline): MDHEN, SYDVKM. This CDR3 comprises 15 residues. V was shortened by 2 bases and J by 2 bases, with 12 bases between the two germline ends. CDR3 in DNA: TGTGCCAGCAGTTTACCCGGGACACCAAACTATGGCTACACCTTC. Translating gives CASSLPGTPNYGYTF.

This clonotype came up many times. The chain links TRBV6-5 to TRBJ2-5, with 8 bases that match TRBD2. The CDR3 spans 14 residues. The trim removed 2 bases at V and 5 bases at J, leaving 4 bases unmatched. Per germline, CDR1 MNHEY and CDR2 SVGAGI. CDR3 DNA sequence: TGTGCCAGCAGTTACACGGGAGGGCCGGAGACCCAGTACTTC. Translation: CASSYTGGPETQYF.

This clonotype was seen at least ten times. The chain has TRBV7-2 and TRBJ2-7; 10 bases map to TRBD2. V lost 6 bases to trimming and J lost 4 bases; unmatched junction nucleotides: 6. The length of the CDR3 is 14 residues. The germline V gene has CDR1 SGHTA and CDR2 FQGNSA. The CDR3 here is CASSHSGGKYEQYF. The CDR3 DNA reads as TGTGCCAGCAGTCATAGCGGGGGGAAGTACGAGCAGTACTTC.

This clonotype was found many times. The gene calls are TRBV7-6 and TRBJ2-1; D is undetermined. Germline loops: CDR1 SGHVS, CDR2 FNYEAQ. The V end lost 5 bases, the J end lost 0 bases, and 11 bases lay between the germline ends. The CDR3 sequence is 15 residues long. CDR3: CASSRTVVSYNEQFF. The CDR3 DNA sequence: TGTGCCAGCAGCCGTACAGTGGTCTCCTACAATGAGCAGTTCTTC.

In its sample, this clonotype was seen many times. The chain's CDR3 is CASSYLRDLTFF. In nucleotides, the CDR3 is TGTGCCAGCAGCTATCTGAGGGACCTTACGTTCTTC. V and J are TRBV7-9 and TRBJ2-1; either TRBD1 or TRBD2 may fit D (5 bases each). With 4 bases removed from V and 15 bases from J, the gap between germline ends came to 16 bases. The CDR3 consists of 12 residues. Germline CDR1 is SEHNR and CDR2 is FQNEAQ (reference sequence).